This T cell receptor beta chain emerged from a study of CD8+ T cells in alopecia areata. Study-wide results and caveats: In lesional scalp, particularly from alopecia totalis/universalis, clonality was higher than in normal scalp.

Regarding this clone: The antigen remains unidentified.

Investigators isolated RNA and reverse transcribed it into cDNA to act as the sequencing template. Some clones are missing from TCRdb's copy, which holds only in-frame ones; the method was immunoSEQ multiplex PCR. The data show about 180,000 clones, around 64% seen once. In germline, CDR1 is MGHRA, CDR2 YSYEKL. Trimming left V 1 base short and J 4 bases short, with 6 bases between. This CDR3 has 13 residues. This TCR derives from a human donor with alopecia areata. The sequenced sample was CD8+ T cells sorted from blood, obtained at week 0. The chain is built from TRBV4-1 and TRBJ2-3; D gene unclear. CDR3 loop: CASSQVSSDTQYF. As DNA, the CDR3 is TGCGCCAGCAGCCAAGTGTCCTCAGATACGCAGTATTTT.